This passage covers 28 T cell receptor beta chains from one sample sequenced in a study of blood T cell repertoires in COVID-19. Only in-frame clones appear in the TCRdb table, and some are missing; sequencing was by immunoSEQ multiplex PCR. The data show 50,000 to 70,000 clones, 60% to 85% seen once. The sequenced material came from peripheral blood. The receptors shown here come from a man in his forties or fifties with active or convalescent COVID-19.

The gene calls are TRBV30 and TRBJ2-3; no clear D. Trimming shortened V by 4 bases and J by 8 bases, and 16 bases separated the two germline ends. There are 13 residues in the CDR3. Germline V gene data show CDR1 as GTSNPN and CDR2 as SVGIG (reference sequence). DNA for the CDR3: TGTGCCTGGACGTGGAGTGTTTCAGTTACGCAGTATTTT. Translating it yields CAWTWSVSVTQYF.

The J gene is TRBJ2-1, the V gene TRBV7-8; 7 bases align to TRBD2. Germline lookup yields CDR1 SGHVS and CDR2 FQNEAQ. The CDR3 length is 14 residues. The junction had 9 bases not matched to a gene; V was cut back by 6 bases and J by 7 bases. As DNA, the CDR3 is TGTGCCAGCAGTCCCCGGACTAGTCGGAATGAGCAGTTCTTC. It yields the protein CASSPRTSRNEQFF.

V usage is TRBV27 and J usage is TRBJ2-7; D perhaps matches TRBD1 (6 bases). Germline CDR1 is MNHEY and CDR2 is SMNVEV (reference sequence). The CDR3 consists of 13 residues. V lost 2 bases, J lost 2 bases, and 7 bases lay in between. CDR3 protein: CASSLRQAYEQYF. Written as DNA, the CDR3 is TGTGCCAGCAGTTTACGACAGGCCTACGAGCAGTACTTC.

This chain connects TRBV11-2 to TRBJ2-3; D uncertain. V gave up 0 bases and J gave up 4 bases, with 8 bases separating them. In germline, CDR1 is SGHAT, CDR2 FQNNGV. CDR3 length equals 14 residues. The CDR3 DNA reads as TGTGCCAGCAGCTTAGAGCTAGTCTCAGATACGCAGTATTTT. This codes for CASSLELVSDTQYF.

This chain uses TRBV7-2 with TRBJ2-2; D is perhaps TRBD2 (5 bases). CDR1 is SGHTA and CDR2 is FQGNSA in the germline V gene. Trimming stripped 6 bases from V and 1 base from J, with 12 bases between. This CDR3 has 15 residues. CDR3 DNA: TGTGCCAGCAGGGTCACGGCGGGGAACACCGGGGAGCTGTTTTTT. It specifies CASRVTAGNTGELFF.

V and J are TRBV29-1 and TRBJ1-2; the D gene is possibly TRBD1 (5 bases). CDR3 size: 12 residues. Germline lookup yields CDR1 SQVTM and CDR2 ANQGSEA. V lost 4 bases to trimming and J lost 1 base, with 7 bases between them. The CDR3, as DNA: TGCAGCGTTGCCGGGGGTAACTATGGCTACACCTTC. Residues: CSVAGGNYGYTF.

V usage is TRBV9 and J usage is TRBJ1-2; D gene ambiguous. The CDR3 has 15 residues. V gave up 0 bases and J gave up 0 bases, with 9 bases separating them. Germline V gives CDR1 SGDLS, CDR2 YYNGEE. For the CDR3, the DNA is TGTGCCAGCAGCGTAGTAGCAGACCCTAACTATGGCTACACCTTC. Its translation is CASSVVADPNYGYTF. The full variable domain, completed using reference TRBV9 and TRBJ1-2, is DSGVTQTPKHLITATGQRVTLRCSPRSGDLSVYWYQQSLDQGLQFLIQYYNGEERAKGNILERFSAQQFPDLHSELNLSSLELGDSALYFCASSVVADPNYGYTFGSGTRLTVV.

The gene calls are TRBV19 and TRBJ1-5, with 8 positions matching TRBD1. Germline V gene lookup returns CDR1 LNHDA and CDR2 SQIVND (reference sequence). V shed 7 bases and J 6 bases; nucleotides not matched to a gene: 11. This CDR3 contains 15 residues. CDR3 loop: CASKAPSGGTQPQHF. The CDR3 DNA is TGTGCCAGTAAGGCCCCCTCAGGGGGCACTCAGCCCCAGCATTTT.

The rearrangement links TRBV19 to TRBJ2-5; D is undetermined. Trimming took off 8 bases at V and 2 bases at J, with 9 bases between the two ends. CDR1 is LNHDA and CDR2 is SQIVND in the germline V gene (reference sequence). The CDR3 length is 12 residues. The CDR3 region is CASGQVQETQYF. CDR3 DNA: TGTGCCAGTGGCCAGGTTCAAGAGACCCAGTACTTC.

In the case of this clone: Different DNA sequences within this sample yield the same CDR3. The gene calls are TRBV7-9 and TRBJ2-5, with TRBD2 matching 13 bases. V shed 1 base and J 4 bases; nucleotides not matched to a gene: 0. The CDR3 spans 15 residues. From germline, CDR1 is SEHNR and CDR2 FQNEAQ (reference sequence). The CDR3 DNA follows: TGTGCCAGCAGCTTAGGACTAGCGGGGGGAGAGACCCAGTACTTC. Translated: CASSLGLAGGETQYF.

The rearrangement uses TRBV7-2 and TRBJ1-5, with a weak D call TRBD1 (5 bases). CDR1 and CDR2 from the germline V gene are SGHTA and FQGNSA. CDR3 length: 15 amino acids. V gave up 5 bases and J gave up 6 bases, with 17 bases separating them. CDR3 DNA sequence: TGTGCCAGCAGCCCACATGGGGGGGGAGGTCAGCCCCAGCATTTT. Amino acids: CASSPHGGGGQPQHF.

For the CDR3, the DNA is TGTGCCAGCAGTTACGCCCCCAAGGGGACTGAAGCTTTCTTT. Its protein product is CASSYAPKGTEAFF. The rearrangement uses TRBV6-5 and TRBJ1-1; D perhaps matches TRBD1 (5 bases). The V and J ends lost 2 bases and 5 bases respectively, with 12 bases between them. The CDR3 extends over 14 amino acids. Germline lookup yields CDR1 MNHEY and CDR2 SVGAGI.

This clone was detected a few times. At one of its ends the junction is not consistent with the germline gene, which may arise from a read error. J is TRBJ1-5 and V is TRBV18; 9 positions agree with TRBD1. The germline V gene encodes CDR1 KGHSH and CDR2 LQKENI. The CDR3 is 16 residues long. The CDR3 DNA is TGTGCCAGCTCACCCTCGGGACAGGGAAGTTATCAGGCCCAGCATTTT. Translating gives CASSPSGQGSYQAQHF.

The chain carries TRBV21-1 and TRBJ2-2; the table calls TRBD1, which could not be checked here. TRBV21-1 is a recognized pseudogene. This CDR3 is built from 17 residues. CDR3 residues: CASSSPGQGANTGELFF. As DNA, the CDR3 is TGTGCCAGCAGCTCACCGGGACAGGGTGCGAACACCGGGGAGCTGTTTTTT.

The chain couples TRBV30 to TRBJ2-2, with D hard to call. This CDR3 region has 13 residues. Between the trimmed V and J ends, which lost 3 bases and 2 bases, there was a span of 7 bases. Germline V gene sequence: CDR1 GTSNPN, CDR2 SVGIG (reference sequence). The CDR3: CAWSEFNTGELFF. DNA of the CDR3: TGTGCCTGGAGCGAGTTTAACACCGGGGAGCTGTTTTTT.

The rearrangement joins TRBV5-1 to TRBJ1-1, with no clear D. V was clipped by 0 bases and J by 3 bases, with 9 bases between them. Germline assignment: CDR1 SGHRS and CDR2 YFSETQ. The length of the CDR3 is 14 residues. The CDR3 DNA follows: TGCGCCAGCAGCTTGGACGGGATTTACACTGAAGCTTTCTTT. Amino acid sequence: CASSLDGIYTEAFF.

The genes are TRBV20-1 and TRBJ1-2; D perhaps matches TRBD1 (5 bases). The CDR3 is made up of 11 amino acids. Trimming took 7 bases from V and 8 from J, leaving 14 bases between them. Germline CDR1 DFQATT, CDR2 SNEGSKA (reference sequence). DNA for the CDR3: TGCAGTGTACCCGGCAGGGTCGGCTACACCTTC. The encoded protein is CSVPGRVGYTF.

The sample holds a few counts of this clone. J is TRBJ1-4 and V is TRBV7-9, with no clear D. Germline assignment: CDR1 SEHNR and CDR2 FQNEAQ (reference sequence). The CDR3 has 15 residues. V was cut by 1 base and J by 8 bases, with 14 bases left in between. CDR3 sequence reads: CASSLGSLQREKLFF. In DNA, the CDR3 is TGTGCCAGCAGCTTAGGGAGCCTCCAGCGGGAAAAACTGTTTTTT.

This clone was detected only once. The chain uses TRBV19 and TRBJ1-2; TRBD1 might be the D (5 bases). The germline gives CDR1 LNHDA, CDR2 SQIVND (reference sequence). Between the trimmed V and J ends, which lost 4 bases and 8 bases, there was a span of 17 bases. CDR3 length: 14 amino acids. CDR3 DNA sequence: TGTGCCAGTAGTACCCTGGACACCTTTCGAGGCTACACCTTC. The encoded protein is CASSTLDTFRGYTF.

The rearrangement links TRBV23-1 to TRBJ2-2, with D perhaps matching TRBD1 (5 bases). TRBV23-1 is recorded as an ORF, its role being uncertain. CDR3 length: 16 amino acids. Trimming took 2 bases from V and 1 from J, leaving 11 bases between them. Here the CDR3 DNA reads TGCGCCAGCAGTCAACGTCAAGGGGAGAACACCGGGGAGCTGTTTTTT. It translates to CASSQRQGENTGELFF.

The chain recombines TRBV18 with TRBJ2-3; 11 bases align to TRBD2. The V segment lost 3 bases and the J segment 0 bases; nucleotides outside the gene matches: 5. The CDR3 length is 17 residues. CDR1 and CDR2 from the germline V gene are KGHSH and LQKENI. The CDR3, as DNA: TGTGCCAGCTCACCCCTGACTAGCGGGACAAGCACAGATACGCAGTATTTT. Residues: CASSPLTSGTSTDTQYF.

The chain recombines TRBV29-1 with TRBJ1-2; D ambiguous. V was pared by 4 bases and J by 3 bases, with 6 bases between. Germline lookup yields CDR1 SQVTM and CDR2 ANQGSEA. CDR3 size: 11 residues. The CDR3 nucleotides are TGCAGCGTTGGGGCAGACTATGGCTACACCTTC. Protein: CSVGADYGYTF.

The J gene is TRBJ2-2, the V gene TRBV5-1; 7 bases are shared with TRBD1. Trimming cost V 0 bases and J 7 bases; bases outside gene matches: 6. The CDR3 length is 15 residues. CDR1 is SGHRS and CDR2 is YFSETQ in the germline V gene. The CDR3 here is CASSLGGGVGGELFF. DNA for the CDR3: TGCGCCAGCAGCTTGGGAGGGGGCGTCGGCGGGGAGCTGTTTTTT.

The genes are TRBV27 and TRBJ1-5, with D perhaps TRBD1 (6 bases). Germline values: CDR1 MNHEY, CDR2 SMNVEV (reference sequence). The V and J ends lost 5 bases and 7 bases respectively, with 18 bases between them. The CDR3 is made up of 15 amino acids. CDR3 sequence (DNA): TGTGCCAGCAGTGACCTGCAGGGGATACGGCAGCCCCAGCATTTT. Translation gives CASSDLQGIRQPQHF.

This chain joins TRBV12-5 and TRBJ1-6; 7 nucleotides align to TRBD1. Germline assignment: CDR1 LGHNT and CDR2 FRNRAP. This CDR3 has 14 residues. The junction had 5 bases not matched to a gene; V was cut back by 4 bases and J by 8 bases. CDR3 region: CASGSGQTDSPLHF. The CDR3 bases are TGTGCTAGTGGTTCGGGACAGACCGATTCACCCCTCCACTTT. The entire variable domain, with the rest obtained from reference TRBV12-5 and TRBJ1-6, is as follows: DARVTQTPRHKVTEMGQEVTMRCQPILGHNTVFWYRQTMMQGLELLAYFRNRAPLDDSGMPKDRFSAEMPDATLATLKIQPSEPRDSAVYFCASGSGQTDSPLHFGNGTRLTVT.

The chain carries TRBV11-1 and TRBJ2-1; 11 nucleotides align to TRBD2. Germline V gene sequence: CDR1 SGHAT, CDR2 FQDESV (reference sequence). V lost 5 bases and J lost 7; bases outside the gene matches: 7. CDR3 length: 15 residues. The DNA for the CDR3 is TGTGCCAGCAGCCCGACTAGCGGGACTCTAAATGAGCAGTTCTTC. Its protein is CASSPTSGTLNEQFF.

The V and J genes are TRBV28 and TRBJ1-2; no firm D call. This CDR3 comprises 12 residues. V shed 6 bases and J shed 1 base, with 6 bases lying between them. From germline, CDR1 is MDHEN and CDR2 SYDVKM. CDR3 loop: CASSPVNYGYTF. In nucleotides, the CDR3 is TGTGCCAGCAGCCCTGTTAACTATGGCTACACCTTC.

This clone was counted a few times. The J gene is TRBJ2-2, the V gene TRBV11-3; 8 nucleotides agree with TRBD1. CDR3 length: 15 amino acids. After removal of 6 bases from V and 4 bases from J, the junction contained 7 bases not matched to a gene. The germline V gene has CDR1 SGHNT and CDR2 YENEEA. The CDR3 is CASSNTGTGTGELFF. The CDR3 nucleotides read TGTGCCAGCAGTAACACCGGGACAGGCACCGGGGAGCTGTTTTTT. Based on the CDR3 plus reference TRBV11-3 and TRBJ2-2, the full variable domain is EAGVVQSPRYKIIEKKQPVAFWCNPISGHNTLYWYLQNLGQGPELLIRYENEEAVDDSQLPKDRFSAERLKGVDSTLKIQPAELGDSAVYLCASSNTGTGTGELFFGEGSRLTVL.